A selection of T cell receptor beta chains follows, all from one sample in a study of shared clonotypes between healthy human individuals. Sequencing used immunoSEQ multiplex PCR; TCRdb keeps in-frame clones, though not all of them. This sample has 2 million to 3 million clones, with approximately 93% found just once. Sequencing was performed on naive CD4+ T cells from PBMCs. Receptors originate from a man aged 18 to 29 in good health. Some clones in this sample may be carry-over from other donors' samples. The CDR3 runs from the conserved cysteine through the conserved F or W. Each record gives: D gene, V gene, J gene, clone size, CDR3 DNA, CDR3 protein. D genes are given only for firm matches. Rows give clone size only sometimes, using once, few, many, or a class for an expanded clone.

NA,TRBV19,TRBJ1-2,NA,TGTGCCAGTAGTCCCCGGGGCACTCGGTATGGCTACACCTTC,CASSPRGTRYGYTF
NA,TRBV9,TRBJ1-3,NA,TGTGCCAGCAGCGTAGCTTCGGACTCCTCTGGAAACACCATATATTTT,CASSVASDSSGNTIYF
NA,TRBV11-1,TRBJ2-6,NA,TGTGCCAGCAGGTACCGGACGGGCTTGGGAAACTCTGGGGCCAACGTCCTGACTTTC,CASRYRTGLGNSGANVLTF
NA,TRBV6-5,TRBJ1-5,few,TGTGCCAGCAGTTACTCGGGGGGAACAAGGTCCCAGCATTTT,CASSYSGGTRSQHF
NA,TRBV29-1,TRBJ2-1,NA,TGCAGCGTTGAAGCTAGGTACCGTTACAATGAGCAGTTCTTC,CSVEARYRYNEQFF
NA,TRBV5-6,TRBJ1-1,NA,TGTGCCAGCAGCTTGGAGCGGGCTGAAGCTTTCTTT,CASSLERAEAFF
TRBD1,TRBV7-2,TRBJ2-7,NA,TGTGCCAGCAGCGTTAACAGGGGCTACGAGCAGTACTTC,CASSVNRGYEQYF
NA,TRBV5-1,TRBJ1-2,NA,TGCGCCAGCGGCGCCCCCGGGGTAGATGGCTACACCTTC,CASGAPGVDGYTF
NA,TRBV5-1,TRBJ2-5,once,TGCGCCAGCAGCTTGGCCCTGGCAGAGACCCAGTACTTC,CASSLALAETQYF
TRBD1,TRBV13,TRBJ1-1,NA,TGTGCCAGCAGCTTAGGGGACAGGGGGCGAACTGAAGCTTTCTTT,CASSLGDRGRTEAFF
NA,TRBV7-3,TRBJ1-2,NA,TGTGCCAGCAGCTTTCCCTCGGGCGATGGCTACACCTTC,CASSFPSGDGYTF
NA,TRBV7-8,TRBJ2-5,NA,TGTGCCAGCAGCTACAAACTCAGGGCAGAGACCCAGTACTTC,CASSYKLRAETQYF
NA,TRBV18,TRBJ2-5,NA,TGTGCCAGCTCACCATCCCCTGGACCCCAGGAGACCCAGTACTTC,CASSPSPGPQETQYF
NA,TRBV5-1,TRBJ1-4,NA,TGCGCCAGCAGCTCCGAAAACGAGGGGAGGGCTGGGACTAATGAAAAACTGTTTTTT,CASSSENEGRAGTNEKLFF
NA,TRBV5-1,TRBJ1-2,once,TGCGCCAGCAGCGTTGAGGGAGATGGCTACACCTTC,CASSVEGDGYTF
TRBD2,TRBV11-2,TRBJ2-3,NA,TGTGCCAGCAGCCTACTAGCGGGAGGGCCAGATACGCAGTATTTT,CASSLLAGGPDTQYF
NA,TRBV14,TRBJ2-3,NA,TGTGCCAGCAGCCCCCCCAGGACTTCCCCAAGCACAGATACGCAGTATTTT,CASSPPRTSPSTDTQYF
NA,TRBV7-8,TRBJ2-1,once,TGTGCCAGCAGCTTAGTTTCCAGCCAGGTCCGCAATGAGCAGTTCTTC,CASSLVSSQVRNEQFF
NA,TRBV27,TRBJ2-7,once,TGTGCCAGCAGAACGGGAACGGAAAGGTACTCCTACGAGCAGTACTTC,CASRTGTERYSYEQYF
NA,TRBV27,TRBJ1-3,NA,TGTGCCAGTAGGGGGTCCTCTGGAAACACCATATATTTT,CASRGSSGNTIYF
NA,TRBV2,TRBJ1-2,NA,TGTGCCAGCAGAGCCGAGGACGGCTACACCTTC,CASRAEDGYTF
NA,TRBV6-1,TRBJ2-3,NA,TGTGCCGGAGGTGTCACAGATACGCAGTATTTT,CAGGVTDTQYF
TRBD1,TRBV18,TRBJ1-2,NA,TGTGCCAGCTCACCCGAGGGGGCGGACTATGGCTACACCTTC,CASSPEGADYGYTF
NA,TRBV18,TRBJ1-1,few,TGTGCCAGCTCACCACCGGTGGGAAAGGCGGGAGCTTTCTTT,CASSPPVGKAGAFF
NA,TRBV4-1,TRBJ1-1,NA,TGCGCCAGCAGCCGGACACCTGTGGGGCAGCCAAACCCTGAAGCTTTCTTT,CASSRTPVGQPNPEAFF
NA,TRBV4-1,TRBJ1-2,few,TGCGCCAGCAGCCAGCAACAGGGTTCAGGCTATGGCTACACCTTC,CASSQQQGSGYGYTF
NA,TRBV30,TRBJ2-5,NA,TGTGCCTGGAGCCCCTCCGGGAGTGGAGAGACCCAGTACTTC,CAWSPSGSGETQYF
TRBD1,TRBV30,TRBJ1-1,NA,TGTGCCTGCCGAATACTACAGGGGGGGACTGAAGCTTTCTTT,CACRILQGGTEAFF
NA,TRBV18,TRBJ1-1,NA,TGTGCCAGCTCACCTCCGGGGTGGGGAGCTGAAGCTTTCTTT,CASSPPGWGAEAFF
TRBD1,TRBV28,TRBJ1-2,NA,TGTGCCAGCCTATCTCGTCTAACAGGGGGCGCGGGCTATGGCTACACCTTC,CASLSRLTGGAGYGYTF
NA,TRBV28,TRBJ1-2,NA,TGTGCCAGCGGTCCTATGAGGACACCTTATGGCTACACCTTC,CASGPMRTPYGYTF
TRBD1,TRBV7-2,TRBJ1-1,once,TGTGCCAGCAGCTTAGCGCTGATGGCACAGGGGACTGAAGCTTTCTTT,CASSLALMAQGTEAFF
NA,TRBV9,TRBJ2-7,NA,TGTGCCAGCAGCGCCCGGGACAAGCCCTACGAGCAGTACTTC,CASSARDKPYEQYF
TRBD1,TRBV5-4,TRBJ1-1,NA,TGTGCCAGCAGCATAGAGACAGGGTACGCTGAAGCTTTCTTT,CASSIETGYAEAFF
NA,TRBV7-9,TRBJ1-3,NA,TGTGCCAGCAGCTTAAGGGCGGAACCCTCTGGAAACACCATATATTTT,CASSLRAEPSGNTIYF
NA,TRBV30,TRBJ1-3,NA,TGTGCCTGGAGTGTAGCGGGGGCCTCTGGAAACACCATATATTTT,CAWSVAGASGNTIYF
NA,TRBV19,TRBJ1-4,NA,TGTGCCAGTAGTACGGGGGATCTGGGTGGTGAAAAACTGTTTTTT,CASSTGDLGGEKLFF
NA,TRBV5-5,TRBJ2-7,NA,TGTGCCAGCAGCCGGGGTCAGGGGCAGCCCTACGAGCAGTACTTC,CASSRGQGQPYEQYF
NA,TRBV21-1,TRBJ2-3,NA,TGTGCCAGCAGCAAAGCGCTTTTAACTAGCGGGAGGACCACAACGGATACGCAGTATTTT,CASSKALLTSGRTTTDTQYF
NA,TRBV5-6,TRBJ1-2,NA,TGTGCCAGCAGCTTGTATGGGGGTGGCTACACCTTC,CASSLYGGGYTF
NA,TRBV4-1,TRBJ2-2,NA,TGCGCCAGCAGCCAAGTTACCACAGGCACGATCCGTGGGGGCCGGGAGCTGTTTTTT,CASSQVTTGTIRGGRELFF
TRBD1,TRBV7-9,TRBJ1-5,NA,TGTGCCAGCAGCTTAGGGACAGGGGTTCTGGGCAATCAGCCCCAGCATTTT,CASSLGTGVLGNQPQHF
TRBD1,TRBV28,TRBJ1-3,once,TGTGCCAGCAGATTACCAGGGGGCTCTGGAAACACCATATATTTT,CASRLPGGSGNTIYF
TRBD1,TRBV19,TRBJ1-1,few,TGTGCCGCGAGACAGGGGGTGAACACTGAAGCTTTCTTT,CAARQGVNTEAFF